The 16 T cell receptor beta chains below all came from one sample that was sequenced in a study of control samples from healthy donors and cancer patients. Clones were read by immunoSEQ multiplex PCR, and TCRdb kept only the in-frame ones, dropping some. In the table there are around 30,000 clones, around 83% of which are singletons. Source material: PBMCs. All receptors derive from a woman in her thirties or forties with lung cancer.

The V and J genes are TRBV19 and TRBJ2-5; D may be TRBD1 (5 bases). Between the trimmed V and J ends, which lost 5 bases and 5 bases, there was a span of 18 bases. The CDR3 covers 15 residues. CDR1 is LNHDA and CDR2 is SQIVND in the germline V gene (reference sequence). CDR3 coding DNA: TGTGCCAGTAGTTTGTCAGGGAAGCATCGGGAGACCCAGTACTTC. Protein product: CASSLSGKHRETQYF.

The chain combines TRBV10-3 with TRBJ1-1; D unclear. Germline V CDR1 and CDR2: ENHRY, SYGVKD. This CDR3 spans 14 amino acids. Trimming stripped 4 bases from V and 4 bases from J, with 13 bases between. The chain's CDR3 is CAISGTALSTEAFF. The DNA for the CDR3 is TGTGCCATCAGTGGAACGGCCTTGAGCACTGAAGCTTTCTTT.

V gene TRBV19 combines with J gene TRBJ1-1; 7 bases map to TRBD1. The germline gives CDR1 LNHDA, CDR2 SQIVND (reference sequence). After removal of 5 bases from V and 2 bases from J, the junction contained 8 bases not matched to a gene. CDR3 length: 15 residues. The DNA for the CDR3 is TGTGCCAGTAGTCCCATAGGGGGCCCCAACACTGAAGCTTTCTTT. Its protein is CASSPIGGPNTEAFF.

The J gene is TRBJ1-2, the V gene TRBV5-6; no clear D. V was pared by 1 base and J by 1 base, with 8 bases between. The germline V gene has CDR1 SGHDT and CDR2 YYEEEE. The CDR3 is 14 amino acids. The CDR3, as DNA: TGTGCCAGCAGCTTGATCCGGGGTAACTATGGCTACACCTTC. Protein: CASSLIRGNYGYTF.

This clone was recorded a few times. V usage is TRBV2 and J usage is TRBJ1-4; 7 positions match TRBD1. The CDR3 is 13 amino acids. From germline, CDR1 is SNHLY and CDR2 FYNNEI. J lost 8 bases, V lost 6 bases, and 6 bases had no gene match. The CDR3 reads CASSTQGGEKLFF. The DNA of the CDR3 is TGTGCCAGCAGCACGCAGGGGGGAGAAAAACTGTTTTTT.

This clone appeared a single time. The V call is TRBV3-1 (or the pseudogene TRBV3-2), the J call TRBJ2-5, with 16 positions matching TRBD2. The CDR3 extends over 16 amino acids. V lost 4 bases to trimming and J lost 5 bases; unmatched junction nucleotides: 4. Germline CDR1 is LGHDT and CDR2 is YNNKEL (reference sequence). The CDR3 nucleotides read TGTGCCAGCAGCCCGGGACTAGCGGGGGGGCGGGAGACCCAGTACTTC. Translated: CASSPGLAGGRETQYF.

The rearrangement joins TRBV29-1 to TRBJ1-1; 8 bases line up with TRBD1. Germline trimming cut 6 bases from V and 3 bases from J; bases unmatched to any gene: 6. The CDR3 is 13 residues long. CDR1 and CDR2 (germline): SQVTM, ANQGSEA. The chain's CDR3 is CSVRTGRDTEAFF. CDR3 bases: TGCAGCGTGCGGACAGGGCGAGACACTGAAGCTTTCTTT.

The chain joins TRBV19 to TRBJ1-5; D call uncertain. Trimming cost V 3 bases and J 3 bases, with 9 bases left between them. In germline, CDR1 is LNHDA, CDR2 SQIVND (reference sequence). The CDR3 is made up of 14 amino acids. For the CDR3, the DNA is TGTGCCAGTAGTATCGCGGGTAACAATCAGCCCCAGCATTTT. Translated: CASSIAGNNQPQHF.

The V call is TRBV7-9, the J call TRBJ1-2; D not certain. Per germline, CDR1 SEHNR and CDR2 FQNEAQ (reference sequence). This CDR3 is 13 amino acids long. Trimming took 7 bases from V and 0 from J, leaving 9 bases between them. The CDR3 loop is CASNLDTNYGYTF. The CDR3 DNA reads TGTGCCAGCAACCTCGACACTAACTATGGCTACACCTTC. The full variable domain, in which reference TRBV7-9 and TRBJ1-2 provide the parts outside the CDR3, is DTGVSQNPRHKITKRGQNVTFRCDPISEHNRLYWYRQTLGQGPEFLTYFQNEAQLEKSRLLSDRFSAERPKGSFSTLEIQRTEQGDSAMYLCASNLDTNYGYTFGSGTRLTVV.

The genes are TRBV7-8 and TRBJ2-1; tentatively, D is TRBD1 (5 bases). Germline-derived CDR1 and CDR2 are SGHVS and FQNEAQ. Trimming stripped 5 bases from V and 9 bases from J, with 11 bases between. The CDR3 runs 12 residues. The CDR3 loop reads CASSQGEFEQFF. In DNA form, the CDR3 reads TGTGCCAGCAGCCAGGGTGAGTTTGAGCAGTTCTTC. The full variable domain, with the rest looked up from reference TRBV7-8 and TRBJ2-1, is GAGVSQSPRYKVAKRGQDVALRCDPISGHVSLFWYQQALGQGPEFLTYFQNEAQLDKSGLPSDRFFAERPEGSVSTLKIQRTQQEDSAVYLCASSQGEFEQFFGPGTRLTVL.

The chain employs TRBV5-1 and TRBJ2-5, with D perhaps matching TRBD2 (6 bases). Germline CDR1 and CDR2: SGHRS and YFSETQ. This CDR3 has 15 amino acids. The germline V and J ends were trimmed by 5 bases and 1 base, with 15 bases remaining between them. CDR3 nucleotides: TGCGCCAGCAGTTCTGCCCGGGACTCCCAAGAGACCCAGTACTTC. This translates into CASSSARDSQETQYF.

In nucleotides, the CDR3 is TGCGCCAGCAGGTCCCATACTGGCAATCAGCCCCAGCATTTT. Its protein is CASRSHTGNQPQHF. This chain connects TRBV4-1 to TRBJ1-5; D call uncertain. Germline lookup yields CDR1 MGHRA and CDR2 YSYEKL. This CDR3 spans 14 amino acids. Trimming removed 6 bases at V and 2 bases at J, with 11 bases between.

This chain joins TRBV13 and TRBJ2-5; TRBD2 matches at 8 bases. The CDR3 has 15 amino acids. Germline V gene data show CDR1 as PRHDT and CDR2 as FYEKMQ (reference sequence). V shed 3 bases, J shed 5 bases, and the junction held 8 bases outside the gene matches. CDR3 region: CASSFKRGMMETQYF. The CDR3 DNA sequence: TGTGCCAGCAGCTTTAAGCGGGGGATGATGGAGACCCAGTACTTC.

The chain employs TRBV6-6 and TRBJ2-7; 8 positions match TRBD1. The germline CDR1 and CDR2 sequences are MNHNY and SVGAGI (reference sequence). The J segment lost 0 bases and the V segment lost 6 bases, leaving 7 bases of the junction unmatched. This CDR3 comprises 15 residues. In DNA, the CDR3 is TGTGCCAGCAGCCCAGGGACAGGAAGCTCCTACGAGCAGTACTTC. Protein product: CASSPGTGSSYEQYF.

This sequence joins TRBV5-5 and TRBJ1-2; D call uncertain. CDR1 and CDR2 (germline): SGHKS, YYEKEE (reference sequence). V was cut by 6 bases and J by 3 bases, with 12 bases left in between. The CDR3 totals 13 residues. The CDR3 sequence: CASTVGGYYGYTF. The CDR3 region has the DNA TGTGCCAGCACCGTAGGAGGATACTATGGCTACACCTTC.

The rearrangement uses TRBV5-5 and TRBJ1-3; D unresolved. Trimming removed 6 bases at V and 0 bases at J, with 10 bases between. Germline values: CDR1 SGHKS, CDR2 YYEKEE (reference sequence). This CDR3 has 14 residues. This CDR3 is CASNLLHSGNTIYF. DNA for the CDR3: TGTGCCAGCAACCTACTACACTCTGGAAACACCATATATTTT.